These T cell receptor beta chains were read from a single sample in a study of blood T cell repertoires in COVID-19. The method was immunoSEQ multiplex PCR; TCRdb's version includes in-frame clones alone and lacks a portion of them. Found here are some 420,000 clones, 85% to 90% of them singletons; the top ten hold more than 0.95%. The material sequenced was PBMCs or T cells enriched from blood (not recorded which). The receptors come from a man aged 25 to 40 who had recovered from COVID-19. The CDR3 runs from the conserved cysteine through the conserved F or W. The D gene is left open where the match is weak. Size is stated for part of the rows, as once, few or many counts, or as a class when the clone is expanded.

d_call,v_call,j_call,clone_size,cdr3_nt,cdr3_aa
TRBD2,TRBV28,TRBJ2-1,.,TGTGCCAGCAGTTTATCCGGCGGGAGAGGGTCGAATGAGCAGTTCTTC,CASSLSGGRGSNEQFF
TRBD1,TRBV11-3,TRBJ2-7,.,TGTGCCAGCAGCTCCGGACAGGCGTCCGCCGAGCAGTACTTC,CASSSGQASAEQYF
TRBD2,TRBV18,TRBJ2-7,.,TGTGCCAGCTCACAAAATTCGCCCACTAGCGGGGCGTACGAGCAGTACTTC,CASSQNSPTSGAYEQYF
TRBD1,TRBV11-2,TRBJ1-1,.,TGTGCCAGCAGCCCGCACGGGACAGGGATAGTTGAAGCTTTCTTT,CASSPHGTGIVEAFF
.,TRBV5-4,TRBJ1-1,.,TGTGCCAGCAGCTTGGTAGGGGCCGACACTGAAGCTTTCTTT,CASSLVGADTEAFF
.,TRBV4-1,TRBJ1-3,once,TGCGCCAGCAGCCAACCGGGACAAGGTTCCCCCTCTGGAAACACCATATATTTT,CASSQPGQGSPSGNTIYF
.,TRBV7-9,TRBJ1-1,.,TGTGCCAGCAGCGCACAACAGGGGAACACTGAAGCTTTCTTT,CASSAQQGNTEAFF
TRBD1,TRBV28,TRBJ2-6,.,TGTGCCAGCAGACCCGGGACAGGCATTAACTCTGGGGCCAACGTCCTGACTTTC,CASRPGTGINSGANVLTF
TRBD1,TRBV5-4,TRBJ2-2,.,TGTGCCAGCAGTTTGGACAGGGGGCTTAACACCGGGGAGCTGTTTTTT,CASSLDRGLNTGELFF
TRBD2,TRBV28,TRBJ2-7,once,TGTGCCAGCAGCCCTTGGCGGGAGGAATACGAGCAGTACTTC,CASSPWREEYEQYF
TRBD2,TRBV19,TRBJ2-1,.,TGTGCCAGTAGTATTTCCTCTAGCGGGAGTGATGAGCAGTTCTTC,CASSISSSGSDEQFF
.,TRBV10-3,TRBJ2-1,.,TGTGCCATCAAAGGAAGGGGGAACGAATACAATGAGCAGTTCTTC,CAIKGRGNEYNEQFF
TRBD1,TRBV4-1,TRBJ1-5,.,TGCGCCAGCAGCCAAACCGGGACAGGAGAAGGTCAGCCCCAGCATTTT,CASSQTGTGEGQPQHF
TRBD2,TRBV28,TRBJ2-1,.,TGTGCCAGCACCGGACGGGAGGCCTCTTTCAGCTCCTACAATGAGCAGTTCTTC,CASTGREASFSSYNEQFF
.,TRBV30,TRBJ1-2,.,TGTGCCTCCCAGTACGGACGGAGGAGTAGAGGCTACACCTTC,CASQYGRRSRGYTF
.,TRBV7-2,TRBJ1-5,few,TGTGCCAGCAGCTTCTTACAGGGCCAGCCCCAGCATTTT,CASSFLQGQPQHF
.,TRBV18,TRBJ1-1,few,TGTGCCAGCTCACCACAGGGGCGAAACACTGAAGCTTTCTTT,CASSPQGRNTEAFF
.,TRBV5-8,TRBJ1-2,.,TGTGCCAGCAGCATTAGGAGGGGCGATGGCTACACCTTC,CASSIRRGDGYTF
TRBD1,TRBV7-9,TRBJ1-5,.,TGTGCCAGCAGTTTACAGGGGAACAATCAGCCCCAGCATTTT,CASSLQGNNQPQHF
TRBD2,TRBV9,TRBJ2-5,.,TGTGCCAGCAGCGTAGACAGCGGGAGGGAGACCCAGTACTTC,CASSVDSGRETQYF
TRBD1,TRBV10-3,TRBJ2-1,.,TGTGCCATCACCCCTAGGACAGGGGGCCTGGCAAGCTCCTACAATGAGCAGTTCTTC,CAITPRTGGLASSYNEQFF
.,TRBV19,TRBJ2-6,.,TGTGCCAGTAGTAAGGGGGCTGGGGCCAACGTCCTGACTTTC,CASSKGAGANVLTF
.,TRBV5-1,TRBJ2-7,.,TGCGCCAGCAGCCTGGACCGAGAACTCTACGAGCAGTACTTC,CASSLDRELYEQYF
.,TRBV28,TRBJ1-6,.,TGTGCCAGCAGTTTATGGAGGTTACTTAATTCACCCCTCCACTTT,CASSLWRLLNSPLHF
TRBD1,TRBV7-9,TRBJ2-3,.,TGTGCCAGCAGCTCCACCACCTTAAGACAGGGGGCCCACACAGATACGCAGTATTTT,CASSSTTLRQGAHTDTQYF
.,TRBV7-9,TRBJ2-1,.,TGTGCCAGCACCCGGCAGGGAAATGGAGAGCAGTTCTTC,CASTRQGNGEQFF
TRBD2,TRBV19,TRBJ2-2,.,TGTGCCAGTAGTACGCTCGGACTAGCAGGCGGGGAGCTGTTTTTT,CASSTLGLAGGELFF
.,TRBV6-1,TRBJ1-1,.,TGTGCCAGCAGTGAAGTCCAGGGTAGCACTGAAGCTTTCTTT,CASSEVQGSTEAFF
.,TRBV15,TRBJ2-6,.,TGTGCCACCAGCGCCGGGAGCTCTGGGGCCAACGTCCTGACTTTC,CATSAGSSGANVLTF